This TCR beta chain was sequenced in a study of blood T cell repertoires in COVID-19. In its sample, this clone was seen once. Produced via immunoSEQ multiplex PCR; TCRdb's table is partial and in-frame only. The sample carries about 180,000 clones, roughly 85% recorded once. CDR1 SEHNR and CDR2 FQNEAQ come from the germline V gene (reference sequence). Trimming removed 8 bases at V and 0 bases at J, with 7 bases between. The CDR3 is 12 residues long. The clonotype comes from a woman between 18 and 29 years old who had recovered from COVID-19. Sequencing used PBMCs or T cells enriched from blood (not recorded which). The rearrangement links TRBV7-9 to TRBJ1-2; D might be TRBD1 (6 bases). The CDR3 sequence is CASGQSNYGYTF. As DNA, the CDR3 is TGTGCCAGCGGACAGTCTAACTATGGCTACACCTTC.